This paragraph reports one T cell receptor beta chain. The data derive from a study of T cell responses to AZD1222 COVID-19 vaccine. TCRdb keeps only in-frame clones here, not all; method: immunoSEQ multiplex PCR. The sample contains 95,000 to 150,000 clones, 85% to 95% of which appear only once. Trimming stripped 3 bases from V and 3 bases from J, with 8 bases between. The CDR3 totals 13 residues. Germline-derived CDR1 and CDR2 are LGHDT and YNNKEL (reference sequence). J is TRBJ1-2 and V is TRBV3-1 (or the pseudogene TRBV3-2); D not resolved. The sample here was peripheral blood, taken 28 days after the second AZD1222 dose. The source of this sequence is an adult who received the AZD1222 COVID-19 vaccine. The CDR3 sequence: CASSHKGYYGYTF. CDR3 bases: TGTGCCAGCAGCCACAAGGGATACTATGGCTACACCTTC.